The next 17 T cell receptor beta chains were all read from a single sample in a study of T-cell memory formation after mild COVID-19. Each CDR3 protein gets one entry after TCRdb re-called the 5' RACE reads with MiXCR. The sample lists about 560,000 distinct CDR3 sequences, approximately 19% seen once, with 12% in the top ten. The sample comprised PBMCs or a T cell subset sorted from them (not recorded which). The source is an adult woman who had mild COVID-19 (a few samples of this study predate the infection). Cell type and time point are not known.

CDR3 sequence reads: CASSPYGRNIDGYTF. The CDR3 DNA reads TGTGCCAGCAGTCCCTACGGACGGAATATAGATGGCTACACCTTC. This chain joins TRBV6-5 and TRBJ1-2; D is unresolved. The V and J ends lost 5 bases and 6 bases respectively, with 19 bases between them. CDR3 length: 15 residues. Germline V lookup: CDR1 MNHEY, CDR2 SVGAGI.

This clonotype appeared a few times. V usage is TRBV24-1 and J usage is TRBJ2-1; the D gene could be TRBD1 or TRBD2 (6 bases each). Germline CDR1 KGHDR, CDR2 SFDVKD. The CDR3 sequence is 14 residues long. Trimming took 6 bases from V and 9 from J, leaving 17 bases between them. The CDR3 sequence is CATSQGPRGGEQFF. The CDR3 bases are TGTGCCACCAGTCAGGGCCCCAGGGGAGGTGAGCAGTTCTTC.

This clonotype has more than one count but fewer than ten. The rearrangement links TRBV27 to TRBJ1-1; 8 nucleotides agree with TRBD1. CDR3 length: 14 residues. After removal of 7 bases from V and 11 bases from J, the junction contained 15 bases not matched to a gene. Germline V gene data show CDR1 as MNHEY and CDR2 as SMNVEV (reference sequence). CDR3 coding DNA: TGTGCCAGCACCCTCAGGGGGCCTCAGGGTAAGGCTTTCTTT. Its protein product is CASTLRGPQGKAFF.

This clonotype was found a few times. The chain carries TRBV6-4 and TRBJ2-3; D tentatively reads TRBD1 or TRBD2 (5 bases each). The germline gives CDR1 MRHNA, CDR2 SNTAGT. V lost 10 bases and J 4 bases, leaving 15 bases between the germline ends. This CDR3 region has 13 residues. CDR3 sequence reads: CATALGVSDTQYF. The DNA of the CDR3 is TGTGCCACCGCCCTGGGGGTTTCAGATACGCAGTATTTT.

This clonotype was found a few times. The gene calls are TRBV7-9 and TRBJ2-1; TRBD2 might be the D (6 bases). The CDR3 is 16 residues long. V lost 5 bases and J lost 0, with 14 bases in between. Germline-derived CDR1 and CDR2 are SEHNR and FQNEAQ (reference sequence). CDR3 nucleotides: TGTGCCAGCAGCCCCGGGACGGGGGACTCCTACAATGAGCAGTTCTTC. This gives the protein CASSPGTGDSYNEQFF.

V is TRBV2 and J is TRBJ2-3; D possibly corresponds to TRBD1 (5 bases). The CDR3 runs 12 residues. V was shortened by 7 bases and J by 4 bases, with 9 bases between the two germline ends. Germline V gene sequence: CDR1 SNHLY, CDR2 FYNNEI. The DNA for the CDR3 is TGTGCCAGCAATAAAGGGGCAGATACGCAGTATTTT. This codes for CASNKGADTQYF.

This clonotype was found a few times. The chain uses TRBV10-3 and TRBJ2-5; D unresolved. This CDR3 spans 13 amino acids. Germline CDR1 ENHRY, CDR2 SYGVKD. Trimming removed 2 bases from V and 4 bases from J, with 8 bases in between. The CDR3 is CAISERYGETQYF. The CDR3 nucleotides read TGTGCCATCAGTGAGCGTTACGGAGAGACCCAGTACTTC.

V is TRBV5-5 and J is TRBJ2-2; a possible D gene is TRBD2 (5 bases). Per germline, CDR1 SGHKS and CDR2 YYEKEE (reference sequence). The CDR3 has 16 residues. V was clipped by 1 base and J by 3 bases, with 13 bases between them. The CDR3 DNA is TGTGCCAGCAGCTTGTACGAGGGATGGGACACCGGGGAGCTGTTTTTT. Translated, it gives CASSLYEGWDTGELFF.

The chain recombines TRBV29-1 with TRBJ2-1, with TRBD2 matching over 8 bases. CDR3 length: 13 residues. V shed 6 bases and J 1 base; nucleotides not matched to a gene: 2. CDR1 SQVTM and CDR2 ANQGSEA come from the germline V gene. DNA of the CDR3: TGCAGCGTCGGGGGGGCTTCCTACAATGAGCAGTTCTTC. Encoded protein: CSVGGASYNEQFF.

The chain couples TRBV29-1 to TRBJ2-1, with 8 nucleotides matching TRBD2. J gave up 1 base and V 2 bases, and 16 bases lay outside the gene matches. This CDR3 is built from 19 residues. Per the germline V gene, CDR1 is SQVTM and CDR2 is ANQGSEA. The DNA of the CDR3 is TGCAGCGTTGAAAGGGGGACGAAACTAGCGGCGAGTTCCTACAATGAGCAGTTCTTC. Residues: CSVERGTKLAASSYNEQFF.

V usage is TRBV12-3 or TRBV12-4 and J usage is TRBJ2-7; no clear D. V was shortened by 6 bases and J by 3 bases, with 12 bases between the two germline ends. There are 13 residues in the CDR3. CDR3 bases: TGTGCCAGCAGGGCGCGCAGTTTCTACGAGCAGTACTTC. As protein: CASRARSFYEQYF.

This clonotype was found a few times. This chain uses TRBV12-3 or TRBV12-4 with TRBJ2-1; D remains ambiguous. Between the trimmed V and J ends, which lost 7 bases and 10 bases, there was a span of 23 bases. The CDR3 has 15 amino acids. This chain's CDR3 is CASTWTLVPLQEQFF. The CDR3 DNA reads as TGTGCCAGCACCTGGACCCTCGTCCCGCTACAAGAGCAGTTCTTC.

Details on this clonotype: The CDR3 does not close with the conserved phenylalanine or tryptophan, likely indicating a read error. The chain is built from TRBV6-5 and TRBJ2-5, with D unresolved. V lost 0 bases, J lost 4 bases, and 6 bases lay in between. Germline V gives CDR1 MNHEY, CDR2 SVGAGI. This CDR3 region has 13 residues. This CDR3 reads CASSYSTRETQYL. The CDR3 DNA reads TGTGCCAGCAGTTACTCTACACGAGAGACCCAGTACTTA.

The chain recombines TRBV20-1 with TRBJ2-1; a weak D match, TRBD2 (5 bases). Looked up from germline, CDR1 is DFQATT and CDR2 is SNEGSKA (reference sequence). Trimming stripped 5 bases from V and 6 bases from J, with 23 bases between. The CDR3 extends over 16 amino acids. The chain's CDR3 is CSARRKDFITSNEQFF. CDR3 DNA sequence: TGCAGTGCTCGACGCAAGGACTTCATCACCTCCAATGAGCAGTTCTTC.

This clonotype was observed at least ten times. The chain links TRBV7-8 to TRBJ1-1; D uncertain. Looked up from germline, CDR1 is SGHVS and CDR2 is FQNEAQ. This CDR3 is built from 15 residues. V lost 5 bases to trimming and J lost 1 base, with 14 bases between them. CDR3 DNA sequence: TGTGCCAGCAGCCCACCCACGGGGTGGAACACTGAAGCTTTCTTT. Its translation is CASSPPTGWNTEAFF. Drawing the rest from reference TRBV7-8 and TRBJ1-1, the complete variable domain is GAGVSQSPRYKVAKRGQDVALRCDPISGHVSLFWYQQALGQGPEFLTYFQNEAQLDKSGLPSDRFFAERPEGSVSTLKIQRTQQEDSAVYLCASSPPTGWNTEAFFGQGTRLTVV.

This clonotype was detected only a few times. The chain carries TRBV7-6 and TRBJ2-2; TRBD1 aligns across 7 bases. CDR3 length: 12 residues. Germline values: CDR1 SGHVS, CDR2 FNYEAQ. V lost 5 bases and J lost 8; bases outside the gene matches: 2. CDR3 sequence: CASSPDRGELFF. CDR3 nucleotides: TGTGCCAGCAGCCCGGACAGGGGGGAGCTGTTTTTT.

This clonotype was observed a handful of times. The chain carries TRBV5-1 and TRBJ2-2; D call uncertain. The CDR3 has 17 residues. Trimming left V 1 base short and J 5 bases short, with 18 bases between. The V gene's germline CDR1 is SGHRS and CDR2 YFSETQ. The DNA of the CDR3 is TGCGCCAGCAGCTTGAAAGGATCCGGGTCGGATACCGGGGAGCTGTTTTTT. Protein product: CASSLKGSGSDTGELFF.